This T cell receptor beta chain was captured by sequencing in a study of cytomegalovirus exposure and HLA in healthy donors. Trimming removed 5 bases at V and 8 bases at J, with 12 bases between. Germline CDR1 SGHTA, CDR2 FQGNSA. This CDR3 contains 13 residues. 13 Jbeta primers and 60 Vbeta primers were used for the PCR. Measured with immunoSEQ multiplex PCR; TCRdb has only the in-frame clones, and not every one. The sample carries some 200,000 clones, over 75% recorded once. The receptor's source is a man in his late teens or twenties in good health and CMV-seronegative. Sequenced material: PBMCs. The chain has TRBV7-2 and TRBJ1-4; D uncertain. CDR3 in DNA: TGTGCCAGCAGCAGCAACTCGAAGGAAAAACTGTTTTTT. Translation gives CASSSNSKEKLFF.